A selection of T cell receptor beta chains follows, all from one sample in a study of T cells in Graves' hyperthyroidism and ophthalmopathy. TCRdb called the multiplex PCR reads again in MiXCR, with one record for every CDR3 protein. This table has nearly 600,000 distinct CDR3 sequences, around 14% appearing once. The sample was blood. These receptors all stem from a young woman with Graves' ophthalmopathy. Both conserved end residues are part of each CDR3. A D gene is named only where the DNA matches it firmly. Size values are once, few and many counts, or a class for expanded clones, and some rows have none.

D gene	clone size	V gene	J gene	CDR3 protein	CDR3 DNA
TRBD2	once	TRBV5-1	TRBJ2-3	CASSQLANADTQYF	TGCGCCAGCAGCCAACTAGCGAATGCAGATACGCAGTATTTT
NA	many	TRBV12-3/TRBV12-4	TRBJ1-3	CASSNRLGSGNTIYF	TGTGCCAGCAGTAACAGGCTCGGATCTGGAAACACCATATATTTT
NA	few	TRBV5-6	TRBJ2-1	CASSLGERGEQFF	TGTGCCAGCAGCTTGGGGGAGCGCGGCGAGCAGTTCTTC
NA	many	TRBV7-6	TRBJ2-5	CASSPSAGGPGETQYF	TGTGCCAGCAGCCCATCTGCTGGGGGGCCGGGGGAGACCCAGTACTTC
NA	many	TRBV27	TRBJ2-5	CASSAGVRRETQYF	TGTGCCAGCAGTGCCGGGGTCAGGCGGGAGACCCAGTACTTC
TRBD1	NA	TRBV28	TRBJ2-6	CASSLWGQGHSGANVLTF	TGTGCCAGCAGTTTATGGGGACAGGGACACTCTGGGGCCAACGTCCTGACTTTC
NA	NA	TRBV5-5	TRBJ2-7	CASSKEGWLYEQCF	TGTGCCAGCAGTAAAGAGGGTTGGCTTTACGAGCAGTGCTTC
NA	many	TRBV15	TRBJ2-7	CATSRDKVRNEQYF	TGTGCCACCAGCAGAGATAAAGTCAGGAACGAGCAGTACTTC
TRBD1	few	TRBV30	TRBJ2-7	CAWSYRGFSPYEQYF	TGTGCCTGGTCTTACAGGGGGTTTAGTCCTTACGAGCAGTACTTC
TRBD1	many	TRBV7-2	TRBJ2-7	CASSLPRGQVLSYEQYF	TGTGCCAGCAGCTTACCCCGCGGACAGGTCCTTAGCTACGAGCAGTACTTC
TRBD1	NA	TRBV5-1	TRBJ2-7	CASSPGQGVHSYEQHF	TGCGCCAGCAGCCCCGGACAGGGTGTTCACTCCTACGAGCAGCACTTC
TRBD1	many	TRBV6-1	TRBJ1-5	CASSEDRGSNQPQHF	TGTGCCAGCAGTGAGGACAGGGGAAGCAATCAGCCCCAGCATTTT
NA	NA	TRBV7-3	TRBJ2-1	CASSFSGGFYNEQFF	TGTGCCAGCAGCTTTTCCGGGGGTTTCTACAATGAGCAGTTCTTC
NA	NA	TRBV11-2	TRBJ1-4	CASSLDRDEKLFF	TGTGCCAGCAGCTTAGATCGGGATGAAAAACTGTTTTTT
NA	NA	TRBV4-1	TRBJ2-1	CASTLDGFANEQFF	TGCGCCAGCACCCTCGACGGATTTGCGAATGAGCAGTTCTTC
NA	many	TRBV7-3	TRBJ1-1	CASSLGAWTTEAFF	TGTGCCAGCAGCTTAGGGGCCTGGACCACTGAAGCTTTCTTT
NA	few	TRBV10-3	TRBJ2-2	CAINEGDTGELFF	TGTGCCATCAATGAAGGGGACACCGGGGAGCTGTTTTTT
NA	NA	TRBV20-1	TRBJ1-4	CSARDGLSGGREKLFF	TGCAGTGCTAGAGATGGGCTTTCGGGGGGTCGTGAAAAACTGTTTTTT
TRBD1	few	TRBV7-8	TRBJ2-2	CASSPRGTGGETGELFF	TGTGCCAGCAGCCCGCGAGGGACAGGGGGAGAGACCGGGGAGCTGTTTTTT
TRBD2	few	TRBV12-3/TRBV12-4	TRBJ2-1	CASSPGSGTSGRRDNNEQFF	TGTGCCAGCAGTCCCGGTTCGGGGACTAGCGGGAGGAGGGATAACAATGAGCAGTTCTTC
NA	many	TRBV20-1	TRBJ1-2	CSARNSAYGYTF	TGCAGTGCTAGAAACAGCGCCTATGGCTACACCTTC
NA	many	TRBV27	TRBJ2-5	CASRSAGRETQYF	TGTGCCAGCCGTTCGGCAGGGCGAGAGACCCAGTACTTC
NA	many	TRBV12-3/TRBV12-4	TRBJ1-5	CASSFLGRYSNQPQHF	TGTGCCAGCAGTTTTCTGGGGAGGTATAGCAATCAGCCCCAGCATTTT
TRBD1	NA	TRBV18	TRBJ1-1	CASSPRDRALSYTEAFF	TGTGCCAGCTCACCCCGGGACAGGGCTCTGTCTTACACTGAAGCTTTCTTT
TRBD1	NA	TRBV2	TRBJ1-1	CASLGQYTEAFF	TGTGCCAGCTTGGGACAGTACACTGAAGCTTTCTTT